This TCR beta chain was retrieved from a study of post-analysis software for immune sequencing data. TCR beta cDNA libraries included unique molecular identifiers. TCRdb passed the PCR reads through MiXCR, listing each CDR3 protein once. Of about 560,000 distinct CDR3 sequences listed, 44% were seen once; the top ten hold under 2%. Sequencing was done on a sample of blood. This TCR came from a girl between 5 and 17 years old with multiple sclerosis.

CDR3 protein: CSETSTDTQYF. The CDR3 region has the DNA TGCAGCGAGACAAGCACAGATACGCAGTATTTT. The chain uses TRBV29-1 and TRBJ2-3; D not resolved. Germline loops: CDR1 SQVTM, CDR2 ANQGSEA. The CDR3 sequence is 11 residues long. Trimming pared 7 bases from V and 0 bases from J, leaving 5 bases between.